These 29 T cell receptor beta chains originate from one sample sequenced in a study of T cell responses to AZD1222 COVID-19 vaccine. Assay used: immunoSEQ multiplex PCR; TCRdb lists only in-frame clones, some missing. The data hold over 150,000 clones, with 80% to 95% observed a single time. This specimen consisted of peripheral blood, obtained on day 0 of AZD1222 vaccination. The receptors come from an adult in good health.

The chain is built from TRBV25-1 and TRBJ2-1; TRBD1 matches 12 bases. V shed 3 bases, J shed 7 bases, and the junction held 4 bases outside the gene matches. CDR3 length: 15 amino acids. Germline CDR1 and CDR2: MGHDK and SYGVNS. CDR3 amino acids: CASSEGTGGRNEQFF. The CDR3 nucleotides are TGTGCCAGCAGTGAGGGGACAGGGGGCAGGAATGAGCAGTTCTTC. The full variable domain, its missing parts supplied by reference TRBV25-1 and TRBJ2-1, is EADIYQTPRYLVIGTGKKITLECSQTMGHDKMYWYQQDPGMELHLIHYSYGVNSTEKGDLSSESTVSRIRTEHFPLTLESARPSHTSQYLCASSEGTGGRNEQFFGPGTRLTVL.

This chain links TRBV7-9 with TRBJ1-1; the D is unclear. The CDR3 has 15 amino acids. Germline V lookup: CDR1 SEHNR, CDR2 FQNEAQ (reference sequence). Trimming cost V 0 bases and J 4 bases, with 12 bases left between them. CDR3 residues: CASSLAQGKATEAFF. CDR3 DNA sequence: TGTGCCAGCAGCTTAGCGCAAGGGAAGGCCACTGAAGCTTTCTTT. Combining the CDR3 with reference TRBV7-9 and TRBJ1-1 gives the whole variable domain DTGVSQNPRHKITKRGQNVTFRCDPISEHNRLYWYRQTLGQGPEFLTYFQNEAQLEKSRLLSDRFSAERPKGSFSTLEIQRTEQGDSAMYLCASSLAQGKATEAFFGQGTRLTVV.

The rearrangement joins TRBV6-5 to TRBJ2-3; 8 nucleotides agree with TRBD2. After removal of 7 bases from V and 6 bases from J, the junction contained 12 bases not matched to a gene. Germline CDR1 reads MNHEY; CDR2 reads SVGAGI. The CDR3 extends over 15 amino acids. CDR3 amino acids: CASTLRGAGEDTQYF. The CDR3 nucleotides read TGTGCCAGCACCCTCCGCGGAGCGGGGGAGGATACGCAGTATTTT.

This clone was seen more than once but under ten times. The gene calls are TRBV11-2 and TRBJ1-1; D remains unclear. The germline V gene encodes CDR1 SGHAT and CDR2 FQNNGV. The CDR3 covers 13 residues. V was cut by 1 base and J by 5 bases, with 8 bases left in between. As DNA, the CDR3 is TGTGCCAGCAGCTTAGGAGGGAAAACTGAAGCTTTCTTT. Its protein product is CASSLGGKTEAFF.

Comments on this clone: The same CDR3 arises from other DNA sequences in this sample as well. The chain recombines TRBV18 with TRBJ2-3; 8 nucleotides line up with TRBD1. The V segment lost 3 bases and the J segment 0 bases; nucleotides outside the gene matches: 2. This CDR3 contains 15 residues. CDR1 is KGHSH, CDR2 LQKENI, per germline. The CDR3 sequence is CASSPHRGSTDTQYF. CDR3 sequence (DNA): TGTGCCAGCTCACCCCACAGGGGGAGCACAGATACGCAGTATTTT.

This clone occurred a few times. CDR3 DNA: TGTGCCAGCAGTGACAGCGGCAGGTCTGGAAACACCATATATTTT. It specifies CASSDSGRSGNTIYF. V and J are TRBV6-4 and TRBJ1-3; D uncertain. Germline CDR1 is MRHNA and CDR2 is SNTAGT. This CDR3 has 15 residues. The V end was cut by 2 bases, the J end by 1 base, with 9 bases between.

The rearrangement uses TRBV11-3 and TRBJ2-7; 10 nucleotides agree with TRBD1. The CDR3 consists of 19 residues. Per the germline V gene, CDR1 is SGHNT and CDR2 is YENEEA. V trimming: 5 bases; J trimming: 6 bases; junction bases outside the gene matches: 22. Here the CDR3 reads CASSLLQSRDRGQRLEQYF. The DNA for the CDR3 is TGTGCCAGCAGCCTACTCCAGTCCCGGGACAGGGGACAGCGGCTCGAGCAGTACTTC.

The chain couples TRBV19 to TRBJ1-2, with a tentative D call TRBD1 (6 bases). Germline assignment: CDR1 LNHDA and CDR2 SQIVND (reference sequence). The CDR3 sequence is 13 residues long. Trimming left V 8 bases short and J 5 bases short, with 15 bases between. CDR3 in amino acids: CASETGHRYGYTF. CDR3 nucleotide sequence: TGTGCCAGTGAGACAGGCCACCGGTATGGCTACACCTTC.

This clone showed up just a few times. The J gene is TRBJ2-2, the V gene TRBV2; D not certain. CDR3 length: 15 residues. V dropped 6 bases and J dropped 5 bases, with 16 bases sitting between them. Germline CDR1 is SNHLY and CDR2 is FYNNEI. CDR3 nucleotides: TGTGCCAGCAGAGATGGCAGTGTGGGAACCGGGGAGCTGTTTTTT. Translating it yields CASRDGSVGTGELFF.

V and J are TRBV10-2 and TRBJ1-3; D is unresolved. V shed 8 bases and J shed 4 bases, with 9 bases lying between them. The CDR3 spans 12 residues. The V gene's germline CDR1 is WSHSY and CDR2 SAAADI. The CDR3 coding sequence is TGCGCCAGCTCCGAGGGAGGAAACACCATATATTTT. This translates into CASSEGGNTIYF.

The chain combines TRBV30 with TRBJ2-7; 7 bases are shared with TRBD2. Per the germline V gene, CDR1 is GTSNPN and CDR2 is SVGIG (reference sequence). CDR3 length: 13 residues. V gave up 2 bases and J gave up 2 bases; unmatched junction bases: 3. CDR3 region: CAWSLAAAYEQYF. The CDR3 nucleotides are TGTGCCTGGAGTCTAGCGGCAGCCTACGAGCAGTACTTC. The variable domain in full, completed from reference TRBV30 and TRBJ2-7, reads SQTIHQWPATLVQPVGSPLSLECTVEGTSNPNLYWYRQAAGRGLQLLFYSVGIGQISSEVPQNLSASRPQDRQFILSSKKLLLSDSGFYLCAWSLAAAYEQYFGPGTRLTVT.

In this sample, this clone turned up once. The V gene is TRBV6-2 or TRBV6-3, the J gene TRBJ2-7; D not resolved. Looked up from germline, CDR1 is MNHEY and CDR2 is SVGEGT. The CDR3 covers 15 residues. The V end was cut by 4 bases, the J end by 0 bases, with 13 bases between. CDR3 protein: CASSSIKTVSYEQYF. Here the CDR3 DNA reads TGTGCCAGCAGTTCTATCAAGACGGTCTCCTACGAGCAGTACTTC.

This chain links TRBV12-5 with TRBJ1-3; a weak D match, TRBD1 (5 bases). V gave up 0 bases and J gave up 8 bases, with 5 bases separating them. This CDR3 has 12 residues. Germline values: CDR1 LGHNT, CDR2 FRNRAP. CDR3 amino acids: CASGLVQDTIYF. CDR3 in DNA: TGTGCTAGTGGTTTGGTACAGGACACCATATATTTT.

The rearrangement links TRBV4-2 to TRBJ1-4; D call uncertain. The CDR3 is made up of 14 amino acids. Trimming shortened V by 1 base and J by 6 bases, and 9 bases separated the two germline ends. Germline V gene data show CDR1 as LGHNA and CDR2 as YNFKEQ. The CDR3: CASSQGRRDEKLFF. The CDR3 bases are TGTGCCAGCAGCCAAGGGAGAAGAGATGAAAAACTGTTTTTT.

The CDR3 sequence: CASSDQVTGELFF. CDR3 nucleotide sequence: TGCGCCAGCAGTGACCAGGTGACCGGGGAGCTGTTTTTT. The chain has TRBV10-1 and TRBJ2-2; D is undetermined. The CDR3 sequence is 13 residues long. The germline CDR1 and CDR2 sequences are WNHNN and SYGVQD (reference sequence). Trimming left V 3 bases short and J 5 bases short, with 7 bases between.

The rearrangement links TRBV19 to TRBJ2-2; 13 bases align to TRBD2. CDR3 size: 16 residues. The germline gives CDR1 LNHDA, CDR2 SQIVND (reference sequence). V lost 1 base, J lost 6 bases, and 2 bases stayed unmatched. The CDR3 sequence: CASSIGTSGSSGELFF. The CDR3 bases are TGTGCCAGTAGTATAGGGACTAGCGGGAGTTCCGGGGAGCTGTTTTTT. The whole variable domain, filled in from reference TRBV19 and TRBJ2-2, reads DGGITQSPKYLFRKEGQNVTLSCEQNLNHDAMYWYRQDPGQGLRLIYYSQIVNDFQKGDIAEGYSVSREKKESFPLTVTSAQKNPTAFYLCASSIGTSGSSGELFFGEGSRLTVL.

The chain is built from TRBV2 and TRBJ1-2; 9 nucleotides agree with TRBD1. The germline V gene has CDR1 SNHLY and CDR2 FYNNEI. V shed 8 bases, J shed 2 bases, and the junction held 3 bases outside the gene matches. The CDR3 spans 13 residues. The DNA of the CDR3 is TGTGCCAGCGGGACAGGGAGGAACTATGGCTACACCTTC. It encodes CASGTGRNYGYTF.

The chain combines TRBV2 with TRBJ2-7, with D possibly being TRBD1 (6 bases). CDR1 is SNHLY, CDR2 FYNNEI, per germline. The CDR3 runs 13 residues. Trimming took off 4 bases at V and 7 bases at J, with 14 bases between the two ends. CDR3 loop: CASSGAIGGEQYF. DNA of the CDR3: TGTGCCAGCAGTGGGGCAATAGGGGGAGAGCAGTACTTC.

This clone was seen a single time. V is TRBV6-1 and J is TRBJ1-6, with 8 bases matching TRBD1. Germline CDR1 MNHNS, CDR2 SASEGT. V lost 2 bases to trimming and J lost 7 bases; unmatched junction nucleotides: 7. The CDR3 contains 16 residues. The CDR3 loop is CASSEFGQGGNSPLHF. The CDR3, as DNA: TGTGCCAGCAGTGAATTCGGACAGGGCGGCAATTCACCCCTCCACTTT.

V gene TRBV10-2 combines with J gene TRBJ1-6; 7 nucleotides line up with TRBD1. This CDR3 has 13 residues. CDR1 and CDR2 (germline): WSHSY, SAAADI. The V and J ends lost 7 bases and 7 bases, in that order; junction bases with no gene match: 4. CDR3 DNA sequence: TGCGCCAGCATCGGGACAGCGAATTCACCCCTCCACTTT. This gives the protein CASIGTANSPLHF.

CDR3: CASRPRATNYGYTF. DNA of the CDR3: TGTGCCAGCAGGCCTAGGGCCACTAACTATGGCTACACCTTC. The rearrangement uses TRBV3-1 (or the pseudogene TRBV3-2) and TRBJ1-2; no definite D call. V dropped 6 bases and J dropped 0 bases, with 11 bases sitting between them. This CDR3 has 14 residues. CDR1 is LGHDT, CDR2 YNNKEL, per germline (reference sequence).

This clone was observed a few times. The chain links TRBV7-2 to TRBJ1-2; 11 bases map to TRBD1. Trimming took 5 bases from V and 0 from J; bases not matched to a gene: 8. Looked up from germline, CDR1 is SGHTA and CDR2 is FQGNSA. CDR3 length: 17 residues. In DNA, the CDR3 is TGTGCCAGCAGCCCGGGCGGGACAGGGGGTGCTAACTATGGCTACACCTTC. As protein: CASSPGGTGGANYGYTF.

V is TRBV30 and J is TRBJ2-7, with D possibly being TRBD1 (6 bases). The CDR3 consists of 13 residues. Trimming took 4 bases from V and 3 from J, leaving 13 bases between them. CDR1 GTSNPN and CDR2 SVGIG come from the germline V gene (reference sequence). Here the CDR3 reads CAWTGDKHYEQYF. DNA of the CDR3: TGTGCCTGGACCGGGGACAAACACTACGAGCAGTACTTC.

CDR3 sequence: CASSSTGTGGIEQYF. The CDR3 DNA sequence: TGTGCCAGCAGTTCTACCGGGACAGGGGGAATCGAGCAGTACTTC. The V and J genes are TRBV28 and TRBJ2-7; 11 bases agree with TRBD1. CDR3 length: 15 residues. Trimming at V came to 4 bases and at J to 6 bases, leaving 8 bases not matched to a gene. Per germline, CDR1 MDHEN and CDR2 SYDVKM.

The J gene is TRBJ1-1, the V gene TRBV4-2; 9 bases fit TRBD1. V trimming: 5 bases; J trimming: 4 bases; junction bases outside the gene matches: 8. Germline loops: CDR1 LGHNA, CDR2 YNFKEQ. This CDR3 spans 15 amino acids. CDR3 region: CASSYGDRAGTEAFF. In DNA form, the CDR3 reads TGTGCCAGCAGCTATGGGGACAGGGCTGGCACTGAAGCTTTCTTT.

Comment on this clone: Relative to the germline gene, one junction end is altered; a read error may explain this. The chain is built from TRBV28 and TRBJ2-2, with 8 bases matching TRBD2. CDR1 and CDR2 (germline): MDHEN, SYDVKM. The CDR3 is 15 amino acids. CDR3 sequence (DNA): TGTGCCAGCAGGATAGCGGGGCCATACACGGGGGAGCTGTTTTTT. Its translation: CASRIAGPYTGELFF.

CDR3: CASSLVEGSSTNEKLFF. CDR3 coding DNA: TGTGCCAGCAGCTTAGTAGAGGGGTCCTCAACTAATGAAAAACTGTTTTTT. The chain recombines TRBV7-9 with TRBJ1-4; maybe TRBD1 (5 bases). Trimming stripped 1 base from V and 0 bases from J, with 12 bases between. Germline-derived CDR1 and CDR2 are SEHNR and FQNEAQ (reference sequence). This CDR3 has 17 residues. The entire variable domain, with the rest obtained from reference TRBV7-9 and TRBJ1-4, is as follows: DTGVSQNPRHKITKRGQNVTFRCDPISEHNRLYWYRQTLGQGPEFLTYFQNEAQLEKSRLLSDRFSAERPKGSFSTLEIQRTEQGDSAMYLCASSLVEGSSTNEKLFFGSGTQLSVL.

The J gene is TRBJ2-7, the V gene TRBV18; the match to TRBD2 covers 8 bases. V was pared by 1 base and J by 7 bases, with 6 bases of the junction left unmatched. CDR1 is KGHSH and CDR2 is LQKENI in the germline V gene. The CDR3 is 14 residues long. The CDR3 DNA is TGTGCCAGCTCACCACTCGGGGGGGACTCGGAGCAGTACTTC. Protein: CASSPLGGDSEQYF.

This chain links TRBV29-1 with TRBJ2-3; a possible D gene is TRBD2 (6 bases). In germline, CDR1 is SQVTM, CDR2 ANQGSEA. The CDR3 extends over 13 amino acids. V was cut by 3 bases and J by 2 bases, with 9 bases left in between. The CDR3 is CSVEEGFTDTQYF. CDR3 coding DNA: TGCAGCGTTGAGGAGGGGTTCACAGATACGCAGTATTTT.